The 15 T cell receptor beta chains listed next were all sequenced from one sample in a study of T cells in Graves' hyperthyroidism and ophthalmopathy. RNA transcripts provided the source from which TCR beta CDR3 regions were amplified. Primed by the HTBI set, a first-round RT-PCR was run on the TCR CDR3. TCRdb ran MiXCR on the multiplex PCR reads and lists one entry per CDR3 protein. The sample holds approximately 610,000 distinct CDR3 sequences; roughly 14% are singletons and the top ten take about 4%. The specimen sequenced was blood. The receptors originated from a woman in her 40s with Graves' ophthalmopathy.

V usage is TRBV10-2 and J usage is TRBJ1-5; a weak D match, TRBD1 (5 bases). V lost 4 bases, J lost 4 bases, and 11 bases lay in between. There are 14 residues in the CDR3. Looked up from germline, CDR1 is WSHSY and CDR2 is SAAADI. The CDR3: CASSVDRENQPQHF. The CDR3 DNA follows: TGCGCCAGCAGTGTAGACAGAGAGAATCAGCCCCAGCATTTT.

There are many counts of this clonotype. The chain links TRBV28 to TRBJ1-2; 7 bases match TRBD1. This CDR3 is built from 14 residues. Looked up from germline, CDR1 is MDHEN and CDR2 is SYDVKM. J gave up 3 bases and V 6 bases, and 7 bases lay outside the gene matches. The DNA of the CDR3 is TGTGCCAGCAGCCAGGGGGGGCAGGACTATGGCTACACCTTC. It codes for CASSQGGQDYGYTF.

This clonotype was recorded at least ten times. J is TRBJ1-2 and V is TRBV6-5; D unclear. The CDR3 is made up of 14 amino acids. V lost 2 bases to trimming and J lost 7 bases, with 14 bases between them. CDR1 MNHEY and CDR2 SVGAGI come from the germline V gene. CDR3 coding DNA: TGTGCCAGCAGTTACAAAGGTCGCGGGGTTGGCTACACCTTC. It translates to CASSYKGRGVGYTF.

This clonotype has just a few counts. The genes are TRBV5-6 and TRBJ2-7; 10 positions match TRBD2. CDR3 length equals 15 residues. The germline gives CDR1 SGHDT, CDR2 YYEEEE. The J segment lost 6 bases and the V segment lost 4 bases, leaving 10 bases of the junction unmatched. CDR3 DNA: TGTGCCAGCAGCCATCGTCCGGGACTAGCGCGCGAGCAGTACTTC. This gives the protein CASSHRPGLAREQYF. The entire variable domain, with the rest obtained from reference TRBV5-6 and TRBJ2-7, is as follows: DAGVTQSPTHLIKTRGQQVTLRCSPKSGHDTVSWYQQALGQGPQFIFQYYEEEERQRGNFPDRFSGHQFPNYSSELNVNALLLGDSALYLCASSHRPGLAREQYFGPGTRLTVT.

This clonotype was counted many times. This chain links TRBV19 with TRBJ1-2; possibly TRBD1 for D (6 bases). The CDR3 has 14 amino acids. Germline CDR1 LNHDA, CDR2 SQIVND (reference sequence). Trimming removed 7 bases from V and 2 bases from J, with 14 bases in between. The CDR3 here is CASTDLGQNYGYTF. DNA for the CDR3: TGTGCCAGTACGGACTTAGGACAGAACTATGGCTACACCTTC. Full variable domain (remainder filled in from reference TRBV19 and TRBJ1-2): DGGITQSPKYLFRKEGQNVTLSCEQNLNHDAMYWYRQDPGQGLRLIYYSQIVNDFQKGDIAEGYSVSREKKESFPLTVTSAQKNPTAFYLCASTDLGQNYGYTFGSGTRLTVV.

The chain has TRBV5-1 and TRBJ1-2, with TRBD1 as a possible D gene (5 bases). Trimming shortened V by 10 bases and J by 7 bases, and 20 bases separated the two germline ends. This CDR3 contains 13 residues. Germline assignment: CDR1 SGHRS and CDR2 YFSETQ. The CDR3 region has the DNA TGCGCCTCCCGGCCCCCAGGGATGATTGGCTACACCTTC. Its translation is CASRPPGMIGYTF.

Notes on this clonotype: Its ends do not fully match the called genes, so a read error is possible. The J gene is TRBJ1-1, the V gene TRBV20-1; D gene ambiguous. In germline, CDR1 is DFQATT, CDR2 SNEGSKA (reference sequence). The CDR3 extends over 8 amino acids. The chain's CDR3 is CSAETSIF. CDR3 coding DNA: TGCAGTGCCGAAACTTCGATCTTT.

In this sample, this clonotype turned up many times. CDR3 sequence: CASSQLSGTQVSSGANVLTF. The CDR3 coding sequence is TGTGCCAGCAGCCAACTCTCGGGGACGCAGGTGTCGTCTGGGGCCAACGTCCTGACTTTC. The V and J genes are TRBV4-2 and TRBJ2-6; D possibly uses TRBD1 or TRBD2 (5 bases each). Germline V gives CDR1 LGHNA, CDR2 YNFKEQ. The CDR3 consists of 20 residues. V lost 2 bases to trimming and J lost 1 base, with 21 bases between them.

This clonotype has a handful of counts. The chain uses TRBV20-1 and TRBJ2-4; 14 bases map to TRBD2. This CDR3 spans 17 amino acids. From germline, CDR1 is DFQATT and CDR2 SNEGSKA (reference sequence). V was clipped by 6 bases and J by 2 bases; unmatched bases: 9. CDR3 region: CSAPTSGRARSKNIQYF. Written as DNA, the CDR3 is TGCAGTGCACCGACTAGCGGGAGGGCCCGTTCCAAAAACATTCAGTACTTC.

The chain is built from TRBV6-1 and TRBJ2-5, with D uncertain. Germline V CDR1 and CDR2: MNHNS, SASEGT. CDR3 size: 13 residues. The ends were cut back, 2 bases at V and 2 bases at J, with 6 bases in the middle. The CDR3 DNA reads TGTGCCAGCAGTGAATGGCAGCAAGAGACCCAGTACTTC. It encodes CASSEWQQETQYF.

V gene TRBV7-2 combines with J gene TRBJ2-7; the D gene could be TRBD1 or TRBD2 (5 bases each). V was trimmed by 5 bases and J by 3 bases, leaving 17 bases between them. This CDR3 has 15 amino acids. Germline V gene lookup returns CDR1 SGHTA and CDR2 FQGNSA. The CDR3 protein is CASSQSRDANYEQYF. In nucleotides, the CDR3 is TGTGCCAGCAGCCAGAGTCGGGACGCCAACTACGAGCAGTACTTC.

This clonotype was detected ten times or more. The chain is built from TRBV29-1 and TRBJ2-7, with 12 bases aligning to TRBD1. Looked up from germline, CDR1 is SQVTM and CDR2 is ANQGSEA. This CDR3 region has 13 residues. V lost 7 bases, J lost 4 bases, and 5 bases stayed unmatched. For the CDR3, the DNA is TGCAGCGCCTCGGGACAGGGGGCTTACGAGCAGTACTTC. Encoded protein: CSASGQGAYEQYF.

The chain carries TRBV6-4 and TRBJ1-1; D is perhaps TRBD1 (5 bases). This CDR3 is 14 amino acids long. Trimming took 3 bases from V and 2 from J, leaving 10 bases between them. Germline V lookup: CDR1 MRHNA, CDR2 SNTAGT. The CDR3 DNA is TGTGCCAGCAGTGAAAAGGGGCGTAACACTGAAGCTTTCTTT. Protein sequence: CASSEKGRNTEAFF.

This clonotype was seen a handful of times. The gene calls are TRBV12-3 or TRBV12-4 and TRBJ2-7; tentatively, D is TRBD1 (6 bases). V lost 6 bases and J lost 3, with 15 bases in between. The CDR3 is 14 residues long. The CDR3 DNA sequence: TGTGCCAGCAGCTCCCCCGGGACATACTACGAGCAGTACTTC. Residues: CASSSPGTYYEQYF.

This clonotype was seen ten or more times. The V call is TRBV6-5, the J call TRBJ1-1, with D unclear. Trimming shortened V by 2 bases and J by 0 bases, and 10 bases separated the two germline ends. Per germline, CDR1 MNHEY and CDR2 SVGAGI. This CDR3 region has 15 residues. The chain's CDR3 is CASSYVGPLNTEAFF. CDR3 in DNA: TGTGCCAGCAGTTACGTCGGGCCCCTGAACACTGAAGCTTTCTTT.